This T cell receptor beta chain was found in a study of Ad26.COV2.S vaccination and SARS-CoV-2 variants. Looking at the study overall: In the COV1001 trial, the donor was in the Ad26.COV2.S arm.

Profiled with immunoSEQ multiplex PCR; TCRdb holds only in-frame clones, not every one. The sample lists roughly 350,000 clones, around 89% occurring once. The treatment: around 19 received Ad26.COV2.S at low or high dose, single or two shots; several received placebo; per-sample allocation not given. It was on day 63 after the first vaccine or placebo injection that samples were taken. Whoever gave the sample was an adult aged 18-55 years in Boston. Immunization relied on an Ad26 vector, which expressed Wuhan-strain SARS-CoV-2 spike. Germline CDR1 reads SEHNR; CDR2 reads FQNEAQ (reference sequence). Trimming took off 2 bases at V and 0 bases at J, with 4 bases between the two ends. The CDR3 contains 14 residues.

This TCR was sampled from a person aged 18 to 65 who received the Ad26.COV2.S COVID-19 vaccine or a placebo. V is TRBV7-9 and J is TRBJ1-4; D unclear. This specimen was peripheral blood, taken in a trial of Ad26.COV2.S vaccine versus placebo. CDR3 in amino acids: CASSLSATNEKLFF. The CDR3 DNA sequence: TGTGCCAGCAGCTTAAGTGCAACTAATGAAAAACTGTTTTTT. The whole variable domain, filled in from reference TRBV7-9 and TRBJ1-4, reads DTGVSQNPRHKITKRGQNVTFRCDPISEHNRLYWYRQTLGQGPEFLTYFQNEAQLEKSRLLSDRFSAERPKGSFSTLEIQRTEQGDSAMYLCASSLSATNEKLFFGSGTQLSVL.